These 21 T cell receptor beta chains share one sample of origin, sequenced in a study of T cells in localized non-small cell lung cancer. Measured with immunoSEQ multiplex PCR; TCRdb has only the in-frame clones, and not every one. The table shows under 1,300 clones, with 20% to 30% occurring only once. The input for sequencing was lung tumor tissue, taken before any cancer treatment. These TCRs come from a male donor aged 60 or over with stage III squamous cell lung carcinoma.

In this sample, this clone is large. V gene TRBV19 combines with J gene TRBJ2-3; D remains ambiguous. This CDR3 is built from 13 residues. Trimming stripped 6 bases from V and 2 bases from J, with 9 bases between. Per germline, CDR1 LNHDA and CDR2 SQIVND (reference sequence). The DNA for the CDR3 is TGTGCCAGTAGCTATACCCTCACAGATACGCAGTATTTT. It yields the protein CASSYTLTDTQYF.

This clone is medium-sized in the sample. The gene calls are TRBV11-3 and TRBJ2-2, with D possibly matching TRBD1 (5 bases). The V end was cut by 3 bases, the J end by 3 bases, with 11 bases between. The CDR3 consists of 15 residues. Germline CDR1 SGHNT, CDR2 YENEEA. CDR3 region: CASSFSRDDTGELFF. The CDR3 coding sequence is TGTGCCAGCAGCTTTTCCAGGGATGACACCGGGGAGCTGTTTTTT.

V usage is TRBV6-8 and J usage is TRBJ2-1; 9 bases match TRBD2. Germline CDR1 MNHGY, CDR2 SAAAGT. The V segment lost 4 bases and the J segment 9 bases; nucleotides outside the gene matches: 10. This CDR3 spans 15 amino acids. The DNA of the CDR3 is TGTGCCAGCAGTTCTAGCGGGAATGTTAGGGGTGAGCAGTTCTTC. Translated, it gives CASSSSGNVRGEQFF.

The genes are TRBV29-1 and TRBJ2-2, with a weak D call TRBD1 (6 bases). This CDR3 comprises 15 residues. The germline V gene encodes CDR1 SQVTM and CDR2 ANQGSEA. V dropped 7 bases and J dropped 0 bases, with 15 bases sitting between them. The CDR3 region is CSARQGTSNTGELFF. The CDR3 bases are TGCAGCGCGAGGCAAGGGACATCGAACACCGGGGAGCTGTTTTTT.

This clone is labeled large (0.1 to 1%). The chain combines TRBV18 with TRBJ1-2, with D uncertain. Germline V lookup: CDR1 KGHSH, CDR2 LQKENI. The V gene lost 3 bases and the J gene lost 4 bases, with 12 bases spanning the gap. The CDR3 consists of 14 residues. The CDR3 DNA reads TGTGCCAGCTCACCTCCAACAGAGAGCTATGGCTACACCTTC. This translates into CASSPPTESYGYTF.

The rearrangement joins TRBV9 to TRBJ2-7; no clear D. The V and J ends lost 5 bases and 2 bases respectively, with 11 bases between them. Germline-derived CDR1 and CDR2 are SGDLS and YYNGEE. The CDR3 loop spans 13 amino acids. The CDR3 is CASSDLNPYEQYF. The CDR3 DNA is TGTGCCAGCAGTGATCTGAATCCCTACGAGCAGTACTTC.

This clone was counted between two and nine times. The gene calls are TRBV11-3 and TRBJ2-7; TRBD1 agrees at 7 bases. Trimming took 5 bases from V and 1 from J; bases not matched to a gene: 5. The CDR3 totals 14 residues. CDR1 and CDR2 from the germline V gene are SGHNT and YENEEA. The CDR3 bases are TGTGCCAGCAGCCCTCCGGGACAGTCCTACGAGCAGTACTTC. It translates to CASSPPGQSYEQYF.

This clone was counted only a few times. The V and J genes are TRBV29-1 and TRBJ2-1, with D unclear. Germline values: CDR1 SQVTM, CDR2 ANQGSEA. Trimming stripped 3 bases from V and 5 bases from J, with 8 bases between. The CDR3 is made up of 12 amino acids. The CDR3 reads CSVEALNNEQFF. As DNA, the CDR3 is TGCAGCGTTGAGGCCCTCAACAATGAGCAGTTCTTC.

The rearrangement links TRBV30 to TRBJ2-7; D is uncertain. V gave up 4 bases and J gave up 0 bases, with 7 bases separating them. This CDR3 is 12 amino acids long. Looked up from germline, CDR1 is GTSNPN and CDR2 is SVGIG (reference sequence). The DNA of the CDR3 is TGTGCCTGGACGATTGGCTCCTACGAGCAGTACTTC. It yields the protein CAWTIGSYEQYF.

This chain connects TRBV5-1 to TRBJ1-1; the D is unclear. Between the trimmed V and J ends, which lost 2 bases and 8 bases, there was a span of 16 bases. CDR3 length: 14 amino acids. Per the germline V gene, CDR1 is SGHRS and CDR2 is YFSETQ. CDR3 DNA: TGCGCCAGCAGCTTAGGACTCAGTGCAATCGAAGCTTTCTTT. Residues: CASSLGLSAIEAFF.

This clone is deemed medium-sized (0.01 to 0.1%). J is TRBJ2-1 and V is TRBV11-3; 13 bases are shared with TRBD2. CDR1 and CDR2 (germline): SGHNT, YENEEA. The CDR3 length is 15 residues. V shed 5 bases, J shed 5 bases, and the junction held 3 bases outside the gene matches. The CDR3 region is CASSVGLAGDNEQFF. DNA of the CDR3: TGTGCCAGCAGCGTCGGACTAGCGGGGGACAATGAGCAGTTCTTC.

The genes are TRBV12-5 and TRBJ2-7; D is ambiguous. Trimming left V 4 bases short and J 5 bases short, with 12 bases between. This CDR3 has 13 amino acids. CDR1 and CDR2 (germline): LGHNT, FRNRAP. CDR3 bases: TGTGCTAGTGGTTCCCCCTTCTTCAACGAGCAGTACTTC. It codes for CASGSPFFNEQYF. Variable domain in full (rest from reference TRBV12-5 and TRBJ2-7): DARVTQTPRHKVTEMGQEVTMRCQPILGHNTVFWYRQTMMQGLELLAYFRNRAPLDDSGMPKDRFSAEMPDATLATLKIQPSEPRDSAVYFCASGSPFFNEQYFGPGTRLTVT.

DNA for the CDR3: TGTGCCAGCAGCCTGGAGGGTGCCAGCCTCTACGAGCAGTACTTC. Translating gives CASSLEGASLYEQYF. The chain has TRBV11-3 and TRBJ2-7, with D possibly TRBD2 on 6 matching bases. Germline lookup yields CDR1 SGHNT and CDR2 YENEEA. The CDR3 has 15 amino acids. V lost 5 bases to trimming and J lost 3 bases, with 17 bases between them.

The V call is TRBV5-1, the J call TRBJ1-4; D uncertain. Germline-derived CDR1 and CDR2 are SGHRS and YFSETQ. CDR3 length: 14 residues. V was pared by 0 bases and J by 8 bases, with 11 bases between. The DNA for the CDR3 is TGCGCCAGCAGCTTGGGTGGCGGGGAAGAAAAACTGTTTTTT. As protein: CASSLGGGEEKLFF.

There are a few counts of this clone. The chain has TRBV10-1 and TRBJ1-1; D ambiguous. The V end lost 4 bases, the J end lost 3 bases, and 15 bases lay between the germline ends. The CDR3 is 15 amino acids. Germline assignment: CDR1 WNHNN and CDR2 SYGVQD (reference sequence). The CDR3 bases are TGCGCCAGCAGTGCGTCTCGTGGCCCGGACACTGAAGCTTTCTTT. This sequence encodes CASSASRGPDTEAFF.

This chain uses TRBV2 with TRBJ1-1, with D perhaps TRBD1 (6 bases). With 6 bases removed from V and 1 base from J, the gap between germline ends came to 15 bases. Germline V lookup: CDR1 SNHLY, CDR2 FYNNEI. The CDR3 contains 15 residues. This CDR3 reads CASSLGGAGNTEAFF. CDR3 nucleotides: TGTGCCAGCAGCCTCGGGGGCGCCGGGAACACTGAAGCTTTCTTT.

This clone turned up a few times. This rearrangement joins TRBV5-1 to TRBJ1-6; D gene ambiguous. Trimming took 4 bases from V and 5 from J, leaving 10 bases between them. The CDR3 is made up of 14 amino acids. Germline CDR1 SGHRS, CDR2 YFSETQ. CDR3 region: CASSPYSDNSPLHF. The CDR3 DNA is TGCGCCAGCAGCCCGTACTCTGATAATTCACCCCTCCACTTT.

This rearrangement joins TRBV6-8 to TRBJ2-2; D tentatively reads TRBD1 or TRBD2 (5 bases each). The CDR3 consists of 13 residues. Trimming left V 5 bases short and J 7 bases short, with 11 bases between. Germline CDR1 is MNHGY and CDR2 is SAAAGT. CDR3 region: CASSERGVGELFF. CDR3 DNA sequence: TGTGCCAGCAGTGAGCGAGGGGTCGGGGAGCTGTTTTTT.

The rearrangement uses TRBV6-8 and TRBJ1-4; possible D gene TRBD1, 6 bases. This CDR3 is 14 amino acids long. Trimming took 5 bases from V and 8 from J, leaving 15 bases between them. CDR1 MNHGY and CDR2 SAAAGT come from the germline V gene. The CDR3, as DNA: TGTGCCAGCAGTGGCCTGATGCAGGGGGAAAAACTGTTTTTT. It specifies CASSGLMQGEKLFF.

This clone came up a few times. CDR3 sequence reads: CASSPDGRAAYNEQFF. For the CDR3, the DNA is TGCGCCAGCAGCCCGGACGGGCGGGCTGCGTACAATGAGCAGTTCTTC. The chain carries TRBV5-1 and TRBJ2-1; tentative D call: TRBD2 (5 bases). The CDR3 loop spans 16 amino acids. Trimming took off 4 bases at V and 4 bases at J, with 18 bases between the two ends. CDR1 is SGHRS, CDR2 YFSETQ, per germline.

A few counts support this clone. The chain uses TRBV19 and TRBJ2-7; 8 nucleotides align to TRBD1. Trimming cost V 4 bases and J 2 bases; bases outside gene matches: 4. Germline lookup yields CDR1 LNHDA and CDR2 SQIVND (reference sequence). This CDR3 spans 14 amino acids. For the CDR3, the DNA is TGTGCCAGTAGTACGACAGGGGCGGCCTACGAGCAGTACTTC. Translated, it gives CASSTTGAAYEQYF.